This T cell receptor (beta chain) was obtained from a study of T cells after yellow fever vaccination. Study-wide context: The fractions with low cell numbers were processed using SMART-Seq v4 Ultra Low Input. Study outcomes and limitations: A large majority of primary-vaccination clones showed up again after the booster (around 95% CD4, 88% CD8). FACS-sorted repertoires might harbor abundant contaminating clonotypes from the bulk population.

In TCRdb, the 5' RACE reads were re-called with MiXCR into one record per CDR3 protein. This sample has hundreds of thousands of distinct CDR3 sequences, with roughly 3.5% found just once. Worth noting for this clonotype: The antigen remains undetermined.

The CDR3 contains 16 residues. With V trimmed by 2 bases and J by 6 bases, 13 bases remained unmatched. CDR1 and CDR2 from the germline V gene are MNHEY and SVGEGT. Sequenced here: PBMCs, sampled on the day of the yellow fever booster vaccination. The chain has TRBV6-2 or TRBV6-3 and TRBJ2-7; TRBD1 aligns across 7 bases. The clonotype comes from a man aged 18 to 30 who received the YFV17D yellow fever vaccine. The CDR3 nucleotides are TGTGCCAGCAGTTACGCTCGGGACAGTCACCGGGTCGAGCAGTACGTC. The encoded protein is CASSYARDSHRVEQYV.